This is a list of T cell receptor beta chains from one sample in a study of T cells in Graves' hyperthyroidism and ophthalmopathy. TCRdb independently ran MiXCR on the multiplex PCR reads; one entry per CDR3 protein. The repertoire holds around 690,000 distinct CDR3 sequences, with around 15% as singletons. Sequencing was done on a sample of blood. Source of these receptors: a man in his fifties with Graves' hyperthyroidism. Both conserved end residues are part of each CDR3. The D gene is left open where the match is weak. Clone size is stated in some rows and not others, as once, few, many or a class when expanded.

few | . | TRBJ1-2 | TRBV4-1 | CASSQDSSDYGYTF | TGCGCCAGCAGCCAAGACTCCTCGGACTATGGCTACACCTTC
many | . | TRBJ2-3 | TRBV27 | CASSLRVLGSDTQYF | TGTGCCAGCAGTTTACGCGTACTCGGATCAGATACGCAGTATTTT
many | . | TRBJ2-1 | TRBV27 | CASSPSLTVYNEQFF | TGTGCCAGCAGTCCATCCTTGACAGTGTACAATGAGCAGTTCTTC
few | . | TRBJ2-1 | TRBV10-3 | CAIGGDSPYNEQFF | TGTGCCATCGGGGGGGACAGCCCCTACAATGAGCAGTTCTTC
few | TRBD2 | TRBJ2-1 | TRBV20-1 | CSTLLRREGHREQFF | TGCAGTACTCTCCTTAGGCGGGAGGGCCATCGAGAGCAGTTCTTC
few | . | TRBJ2-3 | TRBV19 | CASKAHQSTDTQYF | TGTGCCAGTAAGGCCCATCAGAGCACAGATACGCAGTATTTT
many | . | TRBJ2-1 | TRBV28 | CASSVRPLVEQFF | TGTGCCAGCAGTGTCAGGCCTTTGGTTGAGCAGTTCTTC
few | . | TRBJ2-5 | TRBV19 | CASSMRDSETQYF | TGTGCCAGTAGTATGAGGGATTCAGAGACCCAGTACTTC
. | . | TRBJ2-3 | TRBV2 | CASPETGGTDTQYF | TGTGCCAGCCCGGAGACGGGAGGCACAGATACGCAGTATTTT
once | . | TRBJ1-5 | TRBV28 | CASSRTFRGQPQHF | TGTGCCAGCTCCCGGACATTCAGGGGTCAGCCCCAGCATTTT
many | . | TRBJ2-7 | TRBV28 | CASSFPPGVGVLSYEQYF | TGTGCCAGCAGTTTTCCCCCCGGTGTAGGGGTCCTCTCCTACGAGCAGTACTTC
. | . | TRBJ2-2 | TRBV18 | CASQSGLRSTGELFF | TGTGCCAGTCAATCGGGGCTAAGAAGCACCGGGGAGCTGTTTTTT
many | . | TRBJ2-2 | TRBV10-3 | CAISARARWSGELFF | TGTGCCATCAGTGCGCGAGCGAGGTGGTCCGGGGAGCTGTTTTTT
. | TRBD1 | TRBJ2-5 | TRBV7-8 | CASSSTRTGSLQTQYF | TGTGCCAGCAGCTCGACTCGGACAGGGAGTTTGCAGACCCAGTACTTC
few | . | TRBJ2-2 | TRBV7-8 | CASTRTETGELFF | TGTGCCAGCACCCGGACTGAAACCGGGGAGCTGTTTTTT
many | . | TRBJ2-7 | TRBV2 | CASTLGGGYGTARSSGTYEQYF | TGTGCCAGCACCCTCGGGGGTGGGTACGGGACAGCCCGTTCCAGCGGGACTTACGAGCAGTACTTC
many | TRBD1 | TRBJ2-5 | TRBV2 | CASRGQGARETQYF | TGTGCCAGCAGGGGACAGGGGGCTCGCGAGACCCAGTACTTC
many | TRBD2 | TRBJ2-7 | TRBV2 | CASSPGTSFTYEQYF | TGTGCCAGCAGTCCCGGGACTAGCTTTACCTACGAGCAGTACTTC
. | TRBD1 | TRBJ1-5 | TRBV28 | CASSWDRGKGDNQPQHF | TGTGCCAGCAGCTGGGACAGGGGGAAAGGGGACAATCAGCCCCAGCATTTT
many | TRBD2 | TRBJ2-7 | TRBV7-3 | CASSSPPSGEQYF | TGTGCCAGCAGCTCCCCTCCTAGCGGAGAGCAGTACTTC
. | . | TRBJ2-5 | TRBV6-1 | CASSEAGMGGETQYF | TGTGCCAGCAGTGAAGCGGGAATGGGAGGAGAGACCCAGTACTTC
many | . | TRBJ2-1 | TRBV12-3/TRBV12-4 | CASRPRLRGVDEQFF | TGTGCCAGCAGGCCACGTCTTAGGGGCGTCGATGAGCAGTTCTTC
many | . | TRBJ1-1 | TRBV6-5 | CASSYAPGVTEAFF | TGTGCCAGCAGTTACGCCCCAGGGGTTACTGAAGCTTTCTTT
many | . | TRBJ1-1 | TRBV28 | CASSLSPGLGTEAFF | TGTGCCAGCAGTTTATCCCCAGGGCTAGGCACTGAAGCTTTCTTT
. | . | TRBJ2-1 | TRBV19 | CASSKSSYNEQFF | TGTGCCAGTAGTAAGAGCTCCTACAATGAGCAGTTCTTC
many | TRBD1 | TRBJ2-7 | TRBV28 | CASTSSGRPGQGYEQYF | TGTGCCAGCACCTCCTCGGGCCGCCCGGGACAGGGTTACGAGCAGTACTTC
few | . | TRBJ1-6 | TRBV20-1 | CSAQGIQRYNSPLHF | TGCAGTGCTCAGGGGATACAGAGATATAATTCACCCCTCCACTTT
many | . | TRBJ1-1 | TRBV9 | CASSVAALGTPEAFF | TGTGCCAGCAGCGTAGCGGCTCTCGGGACCCCTGAAGCTTTCTTT